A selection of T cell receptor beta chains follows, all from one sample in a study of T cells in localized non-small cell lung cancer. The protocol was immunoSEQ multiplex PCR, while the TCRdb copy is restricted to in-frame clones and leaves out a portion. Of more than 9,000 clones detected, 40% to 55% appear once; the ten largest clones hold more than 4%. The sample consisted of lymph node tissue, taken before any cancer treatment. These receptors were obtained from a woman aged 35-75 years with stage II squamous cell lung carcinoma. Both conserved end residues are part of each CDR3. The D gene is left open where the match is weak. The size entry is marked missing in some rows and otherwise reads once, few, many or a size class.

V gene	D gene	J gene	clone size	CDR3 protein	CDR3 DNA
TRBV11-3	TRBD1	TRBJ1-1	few	CASSGTGTYTEAFF	TGTGCCAGCAGCGGGACAGGGACCTACACTGAAGCTTTCTTT
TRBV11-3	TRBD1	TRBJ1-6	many	CASSPPGQGNSPLHF	TGTGCCAGCAGCCCACCGGGACAGGGTAATTCACCCCTCCACTTT
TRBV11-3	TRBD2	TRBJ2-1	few	CASSFSVAGYNEQFF	TGTGCCAGCAGCTTTTCGGTAGCGGGTTACAATGAGCAGTTCTTC
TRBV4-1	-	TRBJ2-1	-	CASRSDRLDPYNEQFF	TGCGCCAGCAGGTCCGACCGACTAGATCCCTACAATGAGCAGTTCTTC
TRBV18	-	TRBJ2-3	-	CASSRRGQNTDTQYF	TGTGCCAGCTCACGGAGAGGACAGAACACAGATACGCAGTATTTT
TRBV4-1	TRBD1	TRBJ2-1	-	CASSRQGASNEQFF	TGCGCCAGCAGCCGCCAGGGGGCCTCCAATGAGCAGTTCTTC
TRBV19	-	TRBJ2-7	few	CASSMRGSSDEQYF	TGTGCCAGTAGTATGAGAGGGAGTTCTGACGAGCAGTACTTC
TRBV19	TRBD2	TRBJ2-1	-	CASSIGTSGSEQFF	TGTGCCAGTAGTATAGGGACTAGCGGAAGTGAGCAGTTCTTC
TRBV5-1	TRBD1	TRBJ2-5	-	CASSPEGARQETQYF	TGCGCCAGCAGCCCTGAGGGGGCAAGGCAAGAGACCCAGTACTTC
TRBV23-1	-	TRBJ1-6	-	CASSQWADNSPLHF	TGCGCCAGCAGCCAGTGGGCCGATAATTCACCCCTCCACTTT
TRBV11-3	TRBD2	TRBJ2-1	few	CASSQLSSGRATYNEQFF	TGTGCCAGCAGCCAGCTGTCTAGCGGGAGGGCCACCTACAATGAGCAGTTCTTC
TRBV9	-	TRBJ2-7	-	CASRGDTGWDEQYF	TGTGCCAGCAGGGGGGACACCGGGTGGGACGAGCAGTACTTC
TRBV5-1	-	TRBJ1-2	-	CASSSLITNYGYTF	TGCGCCAGCAGCTCGCTAATTACCAACTATGGCTACACCTTC
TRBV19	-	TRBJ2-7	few	CASSDPGARKYHEQYF	TGTGCCAGTTCGGATCCAGGGGCTAGAAAATATCACGAGCAGTACTTC
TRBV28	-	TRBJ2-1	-	CANSRRSYNKQFF	TGTGCCAACAGCAGAAGATCCTACAATAAGCAGTTCTTC
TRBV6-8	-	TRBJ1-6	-	CASPGPSYNSPLHF	TGTGCCAGCCCAGGGCCATCTTATAATTCACCCCTCCACTTT
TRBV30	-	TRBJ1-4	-	CAWKQSNEKLFF	TGTGCCTGGAAACAGTCCAATGAAAAACTGTTTTTT
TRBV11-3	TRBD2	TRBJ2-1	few	CASSLTLAGGNEQFF	TGTGCCAGCAGCTTAACCCTAGCGGGAGGCAATGAGCAGTTCTTC
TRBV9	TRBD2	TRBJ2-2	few	CASSVGIAGEPMKGTGELFF	TGTGCCAGCAGCGTAGGGATAGCGGGAGAGCCTATGAAGGGCACCGGGGAGCTGTTTTTT
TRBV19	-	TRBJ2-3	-	CASSPSTDTQYF	TGTGCCAGTAGTCCTAGCACAGATACGCAGTATTTT
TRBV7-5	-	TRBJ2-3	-	CASSLVRGKRDTQYF	TGTGCCAGCAGCTTGGTAAGGGGTAAAAGAGATACGCAGTATTTT
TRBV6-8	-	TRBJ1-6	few	CASTYSGYNSPLHF	TGTGCCAGCACCTACTCAGGTTATAATTCACCCCTCCACTTT
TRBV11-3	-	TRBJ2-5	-	CASSLAAWSGEETQYF	TGTGCCAGCAGCTTGGCGGCTTGGAGCGGAGAAGAGACCCAGTACTTC
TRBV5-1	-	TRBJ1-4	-	CASSLASSVGRVGVGLFF	TGCGCCAGCAGCTTGGCCTCCTCGGTCGGCCGTGTTGGGGTTGGACTGTTTTTT
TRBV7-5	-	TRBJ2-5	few	CASSPPGGLRTQYF	TGTGCCAGCAGCCCCCCGGGGGGGCTTAGGACCCAGTACTTC
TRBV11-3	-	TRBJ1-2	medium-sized	CASSLDSASYGYTF	TGTGCCAGCAGCTTGGACAGTGCCTCCTATGGCTACACCTTC
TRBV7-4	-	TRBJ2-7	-	CASSQGTHSYEQYF	TGTGCCAGCAGCCAAGGGACCCACTCCTACGAGCAGTACTTC
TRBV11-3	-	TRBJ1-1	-	CASSPIRGPMNTEAFF	TGTGCCAGCAGCCCCATAAGGGGACCAATGAACACTGAAGCTTTCTTT
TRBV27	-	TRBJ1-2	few	CATSGSERASGYTF	TGTGCCACCAGTGGGAGCGAGAGGGCGAGTGGCTACACCTTC
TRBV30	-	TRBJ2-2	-	CAWRRSSAGELFF	TGTGCCTGGAGGCGCTCTAGCGCCGGGGAGCTGTTTTTT
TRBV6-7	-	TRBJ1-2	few	CASSEAGGYGYTF	TGTGCCAGCAGTGAAGCGGGCGGTTATGGCTACACCTTC
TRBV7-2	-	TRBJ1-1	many	CASRASVGTEAFF	TGTGCCAGCAGGGCCTCGGTTGGCACTGAAGCTTTCTTT
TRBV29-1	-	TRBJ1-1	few	CSVGGGMNTEAFF	TGCAGCGTTGGGGGAGGAATGAACACTGAAGCTTTCTTT
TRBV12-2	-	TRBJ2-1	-	CASRQPGDRYNEQFF	TGTGCAAGTCGCCAGCCCGGGGACAGGTACAATGAGCAGTTCTTC
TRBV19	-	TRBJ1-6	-	CASSMRDLNSPLHF	TGTGCCAGTAGTATGCGGGACTTAAATTCACCCCTCCACTTT
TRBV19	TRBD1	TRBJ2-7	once	CASSVNRGPYEQYF	TGTGCCAGTAGTGTAAACAGGGGGCCCTACGAGCAGTACTTC
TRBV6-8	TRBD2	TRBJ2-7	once	CASSYDSGSYEQYF	TGTGCCAGCAGTTATGATAGCGGGAGCTACGAGCAGTACTTC
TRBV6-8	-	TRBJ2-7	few	CASSSRDKETEQYF	TGTGCCAGCAGTAGCCGGGACAAAGAAACCGAGCAGTACTTC
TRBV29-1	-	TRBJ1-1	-	CSVAGAAMNTEAFF	TGCAGCGTTGCGGGGGCGGCGATGAACACTGAAGCTTTCTTT
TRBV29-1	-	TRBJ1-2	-	CSVQIPGYGYTF	TGCAGCGTTCAAATACCAGGCTATGGCTACACCTTC
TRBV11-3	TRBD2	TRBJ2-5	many	CASSLGSLAGATQETQYF	TGTGCCAGCAGCTTAGGGTCCCTAGCGGGGGCAACTCAAGAGACCCAGTACTTC
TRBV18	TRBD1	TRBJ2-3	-	CASSQRTGQGTDTQYF	TGTGCCAGCTCACAGAGGACAGGGCAGGGCACAGATACGCAGTATTTT
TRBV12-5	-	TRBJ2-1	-	CASGLFPDRYNEQFF	TGTGCTAGTGGTTTGTTCCCTGACAGGTACAATGAGCAGTTCTTC
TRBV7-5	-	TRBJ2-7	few	CASSPPLAGGIYEQYF	TGTGCCAGCAGCCCCCCCCTAGCGGGAGGAATCTACGAGCAGTACTTC
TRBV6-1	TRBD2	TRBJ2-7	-	CASSEVPSGLAAYEQYF	TGTGCCAGCAGTGAAGTCCCCTCGGGACTAGCCGCCTACGAGCAGTACTTC
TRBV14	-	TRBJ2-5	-	CASSPYRAPIGETQYF	TGTGCCAGCAGCCCTTACCGGGCCCCCATTGGGGAGACCCAGTACTTC
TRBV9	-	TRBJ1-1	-	CASSVGMNTEAFF	TGTGCCAGCAGTGTAGGGATGAACACTGAAGCTTTCTTT
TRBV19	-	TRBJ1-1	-	CASSKQSIGTEAFF	TGTGCCAGTAGCAAACAGAGCATCGGCACTGAAGCTTTCTTT
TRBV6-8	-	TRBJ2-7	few	CASSSAPGEQYF	TGTGCCAGCAGTTCCGCCCCTGGGGAGCAGTACTTC
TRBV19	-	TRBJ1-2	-	CASSIDSRRQRDYGYTF	TGTGCCAGTAGTATAGACTCTAGGCGACAGAGGGACTATGGCTACACCTTC
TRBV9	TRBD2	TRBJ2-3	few	CASSVSPPALAGADTQYF	TGTGCCAGCAGCGTAAGTCCTCCCGCACTAGCGGGAGCTGATACGCAGTATTTT
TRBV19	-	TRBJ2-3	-	CASSEEAVGTDMQYF	TGTGCCAGTAGTGAAGAGGCAGTGGGCACAGATATGCAGTATTTT
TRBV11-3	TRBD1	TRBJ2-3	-	CASSSQGATSTDTQYF	TGTGCCAGCAGCTCACAGGGGGCTACTAGCACAGATACGCAGTATTTT
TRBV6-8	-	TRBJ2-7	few	CASGKGSYEQYF	TGTGCCAGCGGAAAAGGGTCCTACGAGCAGTACTTC
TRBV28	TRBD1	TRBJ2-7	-	CASSPQGVPYEQYF	TGTGCCAGCAGCCCACAGGGGGTGCCCTACGAGCAGTACTTC
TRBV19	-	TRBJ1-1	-	CASSLRGGEAFF	TGTGCCAGTAGTCTTCGGGGCGGGGAGGCTTTCTTT